The 30 T cell receptor beta chains below come from one sample, sequenced in a study of T cells in Graves' hyperthyroidism and ophthalmopathy. Amplified regions were TCR beta CDR3 sequences from RNA transcripts. In the first-round RT-PCR of the TCR CDR3, the HTBI primer set was used. TCRdb called the multiplex PCR reads again in MiXCR, with one record for every CDR3 protein. The table shows about 380,000 distinct CDR3 sequences, with approximately 15% occurring only once. Sequencing was performed on blood. The receptors derive from a woman aged 60-70 years with Graves' hyperthyroidism.

This clonotype has a handful of counts. The chain joins TRBV10-3 to TRBJ2-1, with D maybe TRBD2 (6 bases). Trimming pared 4 bases from V and 8 bases from J, leaving 15 bases between. In germline, CDR1 is ENHRY, CDR2 SYGVKD. The CDR3 is 14 amino acids. CDR3 DNA sequence: TGTGCCATCAGTGGGTACGGGAGTCAGGATGAGCAGTTCTTC. Translating gives CAISGYGSQDEQFF.

This clonotype was recorded many times. The chain uses TRBV20-1 and TRBJ2-7; 7 bases line up with TRBD1. This CDR3 is built from 14 residues. Germline V lookup: CDR1 DFQATT, CDR2 SNEGSKA (reference sequence). Germline trimming cut 6 bases from V and 6 bases from J; bases unmatched to any gene: 14. The CDR3 nucleotides read TGCAGTGCGGGAGACAGGGTTGGAACTAGCGAGCAGTACTTC. This sequence encodes CSAGDRVGTSEQYF.

The V and J genes are TRBV6-2 or TRBV6-3 and TRBJ2-7, with 10 bases identical to TRBD1. There are 16 residues in the CDR3. CDR1 and CDR2 (germline): MNHEY, SVGEGT. V was clipped by 3 bases and J by 2 bases; unmatched bases: 7. This chain's CDR3 is CASSYLGTGATYEQYF. The CDR3 DNA sequence: TGTGCCAGCAGTTATCTCGGGACAGGGGCGACCTACGAGCAGTACTTC.

On this clonotype: This may be a read error, as it is one base from a much larger clone. The chain has TRBV5-1 and TRBJ2-7; D unclear. Germline V gene lookup returns CDR1 SGHRS and CDR2 YFSETQ. The CDR3 length is 13 residues. DNA for the CDR3: TGCGCCAGCAGCTTGGACATTAACTACGAGCAGTGCTTC. It translates to CASSLDINYEQCF. Based on the CDR3 plus reference TRBV5-1 and TRBJ2-7, the full variable domain is KAGVTQTPRYLIKTRGQQVTLSCSPISGHRSVSWYQQTPGQGLQFLFEYFSETQRNKGNFPGRFSGRQFSNSRSEMNVSTLELGDSALYLCASSLDINYEQCFGPGTRLTVT.

V gene TRBV10-3 combines with J gene TRBJ1-1, with D possibly TRBD1 on 5 matching bases. The germline gives CDR1 ENHRY, CDR2 SYGVKD. The CDR3 loop spans 14 amino acids. Between the trimmed V and J ends, which lost 3 bases and 5 bases, there was a span of 13 bases. The CDR3 spells CAISDYQGGTEAFF. The CDR3 region has the DNA TGTGCCATCAGTGATTACCAGGGAGGGACTGAAGCTTTCTTT.

This clonotype occurred a few times. The chain has TRBV20-1 and TRBJ1-6; the D gene is possibly TRBD1 (5 bases). The V end lost 1 base, the J end lost 14 bases, and 15 bases lay between the germline ends. Germline CDR1 DFQATT, CDR2 SNEGSKA (reference sequence). This CDR3 region has 13 residues. The CDR3 protein is CSARAGSAGALHF. CDR3 bases: TGCAGTGCTAGAGCAGGGTCCGCGGGGGCCCTCCACTTT.

This clonotype was observed at least ten times. The rearrangement links TRBV7-6 to TRBJ2-7; 10 bases map to TRBD1. V shed 1 base and J 9 bases; nucleotides not matched to a gene: 6. The CDR3 runs 14 residues. CDR1 is SGHVS, CDR2 FNYEAQ, per germline. CDR3 bases: TGTGCCAGCAGCTTAGAGGGACAGGGGAACTCGCAGTACTTC. Encoded protein: CASSLEGQGNSQYF.

This clonotype has only a few counts. V usage is TRBV5-1 and J usage is TRBJ2-1, with TRBD2 matching over 9 bases. The CDR3 runs 14 residues. Germline CDR1 reads SGHRS; CDR2 reads YFSETQ. V trimming: 3 bases; J trimming: 8 bases; junction bases outside the gene matches: 6. CDR3 DNA sequence: TGCGCCAGCAGCTGGGTAGCGGGAGCGGATGAGCAGTTCTTC. Translated, it gives CASSWVAGADEQFF.

Many counts were recorded for this clonotype. V usage is TRBV6-5 and J usage is TRBJ1-3; D not certain. Trimming took 2 bases from V and 0 from J, leaving 11 bases between them. This CDR3 is 16 amino acids long. Germline lookup yields CDR1 MNHEY and CDR2 SVGAGI. This CDR3 is CASSYNEGSSGNTIYF. The DNA of the CDR3 is TGTGCCAGCAGTTACAATGAGGGTTCCTCTGGAAACACCATATATTTT.

This chain links TRBV11-1 with TRBJ2-3; 11 bases line up with TRBD2. The CDR3 runs 14 residues. Losses at the gene ends were 5 bases for V and 6 bases for J; bases not matched to a gene: 4. Germline V gene sequence: CDR1 SGHAT, CDR2 FQDESV (reference sequence). CDR3 sequence: CASSRLAGSDTQYF. The CDR3 bases are TGTGCCAGCAGCCGACTAGCGGGATCCGATACGCAGTATTTT. Based on the CDR3 plus reference TRBV11-1 and TRBJ2-3, the full variable domain is EAEVAQSPRYKITEKSQAVAFWCDPISGHATLYWYRQILGQGPELLVQFQDESVVDDSQLPKDRFSAERLKGVDSTLKIQPAELGDSAMYLCASSRLAGSDTQYFGPGTRLTVL.

This clonotype was observed at least ten times. CDR3: CSAREAGGQETQYF. DNA for the CDR3: TGCAGTGCTAGAGAGGCGGGAGGCCAAGAGACCCAGTACTTC. The chain carries TRBV20-1 and TRBJ2-5; 8 bases match TRBD2. V was clipped by 0 bases and J by 1 base; unmatched bases: 1. Germline CDR1 DFQATT, CDR2 SNEGSKA (reference sequence). The CDR3 has 14 amino acids.

This clonotype was seen ten or more times. This chain uses TRBV2 with TRBJ2-5; a weak D match, TRBD2 (5 bases). Germline V CDR1 and CDR2: SNHLY, FYNNEI. V was cut by 1 base and J by 14 bases, with 17 bases left in between. This CDR3 has 13 amino acids. CDR3 nucleotides: TGTGCCAGCAGTGAAGAGCAGGAGGCGAATCGATACTTC. Translation gives CASSEEQEANRYF. Filled out from reference TRBV2 and TRBJ2-5, the complete variable domain reads EPEVTQTPSHQVTQMGQEVILRCVPISNHLYFYWYRQILGQKVEFLVSFYNNEISEKSEIFDDQFSVERPDGSNFTLKIRSTKLEDSAMYFCASSEEQEANRYFGPGTRLLVL.

The J gene is TRBJ2-3, the V gene TRBV7-2; D is ambiguous. This CDR3 contains 12 residues. Trimming shortened V by 5 bases and J by 7 bases, and 10 bases separated the two germline ends. Germline CDR1 SGHTA, CDR2 FQGNSA. The CDR3 nucleotides are TGTGCCAGCAGCCAAGGTGATTATACGCAGTATTTT. Its protein is CASSQGDYTQYF.

The V and J genes are TRBV7-2 and TRBJ1-2, with 7 bases matching TRBD1. The germline gives CDR1 SGHTA, CDR2 FQGNSA. V shed 1 base, J shed 4 bases, and the junction held 6 bases outside the gene matches. The CDR3 totals 15 residues. This CDR3 is CASSLEKNRGYGYTF. The CDR3 bases are TGTGCCAGCAGCTTAGAGAAGAACAGGGGCTATGGCTACACCTTC. Full variable domain (missing parts from reference TRBV7-2 and TRBJ1-2): GAGVSQSPSNKVTEKGKDVELRCDPISGHTALYWYRQSLGQGLEFLIYFQGNSAPDKSGLPSDRFSAERTGGSVSTLTIQRTQQEDSAVYLCASSLEKNRGYGYTFGSGTRLTVV.

This clonotype was found many times. This chain connects TRBV7-9 to TRBJ2-1, with 14 positions matching TRBD2. The CDR3 runs 18 residues. CDR1 SEHNR and CDR2 FQNEAQ come from the germline V gene (reference sequence). The J segment lost 10 bases and the V segment lost 4 bases, leaving 15 bases of the junction unmatched. The chain's CDR3 is CASSSPLLPGLAGVEQFF. The CDR3 DNA follows: TGTGCCAGCAGCTCCCCCCTCTTACCGGGACTAGCGGGAGTCGAGCAGTTCTTC.

This clonotype came up many times. The rearrangement links TRBV9 to TRBJ2-7; 7 bases match TRBD1. Trimming removed 0 bases from V and 2 bases from J; junction bases left unmatched: 2. CDR3 length: 14 residues. The germline V gene has CDR1 SGDLS and CDR2 YYNGEE. In DNA, the CDR3 is TGTGCCAGCAGCGTAGGGCAGGGGGCCTACGAGCAGTACTTC. Protein sequence: CASSVGQGAYEQYF. Variable domain in full (rest from reference TRBV9 and TRBJ2-7): DSGVTQTPKHLITATGQRVTLRCSPRSGDLSVYWYQQSLDQGLQFLIQYYNGEERAKGNILERFSAQQFPDLHSELNLSSLELGDSALYFCASSVGQGAYEQYFGPGTRLTVT.

A few counts support this clonotype. This may come from a read error, since a much larger clone is one base off. The chain links TRBV30 to TRBJ2-7; the D is unclear. This CDR3 is 11 amino acids long. Trimming removed 1 base from V and 5 bases from J, with 6 bases in between. CDR1 and CDR2 (germline): GTSNPN, SVGIG (reference sequence). The CDR3 DNA is TGTGCCTGGAGTGGTAGGGACGAGCAGTACTTC. Translating it yields CAWSGRDEQYF.

In its sample, this clonotype was seen a few times. The chain has TRBV29-1 and TRBJ2-3; 8 positions agree with TRBD2. Looked up from germline, CDR1 is SQVTM and CDR2 is ANQGSEA. This CDR3 spans 12 amino acids. This CDR3 reads CTLPGGPDTQYF. The CDR3 DNA reads as TGCACACTCCCGGGAGGGCCGGATACGCAGTATTTT.

This clonotype was detected ten times or more. DNA of the CDR3: TGTGCCAGCAGAGTTCGGGGGGGCGGGGGGCTTACCTACGAGCAGTACTTC. Translating gives CASRVRGGGGLTYEQYF. The V call is TRBV28, the J call TRBJ2-7; 8 nucleotides align to TRBD2. The CDR3 runs to 17 residues. Looked up from germline, CDR1 is MDHEN and CDR2 is SYDVKM. Trimming at V came to 6 bases and at J to 2 bases, leaving 15 bases not matched to a gene.

There are many counts of this clonotype. J is TRBJ2-3 and V is TRBV2, with a weak D call TRBD1 (6 bases). This CDR3 comprises 16 residues. V lost 6 bases and J lost 2, with 18 bases in between. The germline CDR1 and CDR2 sequences are SNHLY and FYNNEI. The CDR3 DNA is TGTGCCAGCAGGAGGGGGACGGCCCGCTCCACAGATACGCAGTATTTT. Translation gives CASRRGTARSTDTQYF.

This clonotype was seen at least ten times. The chain links TRBV6-1 to TRBJ1-5; possible D gene TRBD1, 5 bases. V lost 6 bases, J lost 0 bases, and 18 bases lay in between. The CDR3 has 17 amino acids. CDR1 MNHNS and CDR2 SASEGT come from the germline V gene. The CDR3 loop reads CASSAGTTPYSNQPQHF. The CDR3 region has the DNA TGTGCCAGCAGCGCCGGGACTACGCCCTATAGCAATCAGCCCCAGCATTTT.

This clonotype was detected ten times or more. The chain joins TRBV5-6 to TRBJ2-7; 10 bases are a match to TRBD1. Looked up from germline, CDR1 is SGHDT and CDR2 is YYEEEE. This CDR3 spans 14 amino acids. Germline trimming cut 3 bases from V and 4 bases from J; bases unmatched to any gene: 4. CDR3 bases: TGTGCCAGCAGCTGGGGGACAGGGGTTTACGAGCAGTACTTC. This sequence encodes CASSWGTGVYEQYF.

This clonotype was recorded at least ten times. This rearrangement joins TRBV28 to TRBJ1-2; 10 bases agree with TRBD1. The CDR3 sequence is 16 residues long. CDR1 and CDR2 from the germline V gene are MDHEN and SYDVKM. V was pared by 6 bases and J by 6 bases, with 13 bases of the junction left unmatched. The CDR3 DNA sequence: TGTGCCAGCAGGGCGATCCGGACAGGGGGAAGGAATGGCTACACCTTC. Amino acid sequence: CASRAIRTGGRNGYTF.

This clonotype came up many times. The gene calls are TRBV11-3 and TRBJ2-1, with D tentatively TRBD2 (6 bases). Trimming took off 4 bases at V and 15 bases at J, with 16 bases between the two ends. From germline, CDR1 is SGHNT and CDR2 YENEEA. This CDR3 is 12 amino acids long. CDR3: CASSSTSTRRFF. The DNA of the CDR3 is TGTGCCAGCAGCTCTACTAGCACTCGACGGTTCTTC.

The chain couples TRBV7-2 to TRBJ2-7, with 9 bases fitting TRBD1. The V gene end was trimmed by 4 bases and the J gene end by 5 bases; junction bases not matched to a gene: 3. CDR1 SGHTA and CDR2 FQGNSA come from the germline V gene. The CDR3 has 13 residues. The CDR3: CASSSQGAHEQYF. CDR3 DNA sequence: TGTGCCAGCAGCTCACAGGGGGCCCACGAGCAGTACTTC.

This clonotype was picked up many times. The chain uses TRBV5-1 and TRBJ2-2; 8 bases fit TRBD1. With V trimmed by 4 bases and J by 5 bases, 7 bases remained unmatched. The CDR3 loop spans 15 amino acids. The germline V gene encodes CDR1 SGHRS and CDR2 YFSETQ. CDR3 in DNA: TGCGCCAGCAGCCAGCGACAGGGGCGGACCGGGGAGCTGTTTTTT. It encodes CASSQRQGRTGELFF.

This clonotype was seen at least ten times. The chain joins TRBV5-4 to TRBJ2-1; 7 bases agree with TRBD1. V shed 4 bases, J shed 8 bases, and the junction held 3 bases outside the gene matches. Germline V lookup: CDR1 SGHNT, CDR2 YYREEE (reference sequence). This CDR3 is built from 12 residues. The CDR3 protein is CASSIDRDEQFF. CDR3 DNA: TGTGCCAGCAGCATAGACAGGGATGAGCAGTTCTTC.

The rearrangement joins TRBV2 to TRBJ2-4; D is unresolved. The CDR3 loop spans 14 amino acids. Trimming took off 0 bases at V and 8 bases at J, with 11 bases between the two ends. Germline loops: CDR1 SNHLY, CDR2 FYNNEI. Here the CDR3 DNA reads TGTGCCAGCAGTGAAGCGCACCCCGGCGACATTCAGTACTTC. Translated: CASSEAHPGDIQYF.

This clonotype was found many times. The V gene is TRBV3-1, the J gene TRBJ2-1; 8 nucleotides agree with TRBD1. Germline V lookup: CDR1 LGHDT, CDR2 YNNKEL (reference sequence). This CDR3 comprises 15 residues. The junction had 7 bases not matched to a gene; V was cut back by 1 base and J by 8 bases. Written as DNA, the CDR3 is TGTGCCAGCAGCCAAGTCGGACAGGGTGTGGATGAGCAGTTCTTC. It is translated as CASSQVGQGVDEQFF.

The V and J genes are TRBV27 and TRBJ2-5; 15 positions agree with TRBD2. V trimming: 0 bases; J trimming: 4 bases; junction bases outside the gene matches: 15. CDR1 MNHEY and CDR2 SMNVEV come from the germline V gene (reference sequence). The length of the CDR3 is 21 residues. CDR3 region: CASSLSPGLAGGPTLAETQYF. In nucleotides, the CDR3 is TGTGCCAGCAGTTTATCACCCGGACTAGCGGGAGGGCCGACCTTAGCAGAGACCCAGTACTTC.